This T cell receptor (beta chain) was sequenced for a study of T cell repertoires in ileal Crohn's disease (dated by TCRdb to about 2019). About the study as a whole: Median disease duration was about eight years, and approximately 34% of patients were identified as active smokers at the time of surgery. All patients had surgery for a complication: stricturing disease in 61% and penetrating disease in roughly 39%. The M6 samples were biopsies of the neoterminal ileum collected during postoperative colonoscopy. A total of 171 mucosal samples from roughly 60 patients were sequenced, with samples obtained at several locations on the surgical specimen and at postoperative endoscopy. Running in parallel with the study was a multicentre cohort set up to find predictors of early endoscopic recurrence following ileocolonic resection. TCR repertoire analysis was done in fewer than 65 Crohn's disease patients from a prospective multicentre cohort. A Rutgeerts score higher than i0 was the definition used for endoscopic postoperative recurrence. Postoperative therapy was given to about half of the patients, with thiopurines administered to about ten patients and anti-TNF agents administered to around 19 patients. The study at large found these results: Only a subgroup of patients, of unstated size, had their mucosal CD4 and CD8 T cells sorted and sequenced. Compared with CD4 T cells, sorted CD8 T cells held more high-frequency clones, which suggests that the mucosal expansions were mostly CD8. Postoperative endoscopy was performed at varying times within the first year after surgery, with a median delay of 6.9 months. Endoscopic recurrence was found to be associated with higher high-frequency clone percentages at surgery, and recurrence was observed in all patients with clonality above 26.8% (18/57). A significantly higher proportion of clonal expansions was observed in active smokers at surgery than in non-smokers (about 25% vs 20%, p=0.02).

The meaning of the sample's time point label: neoterminal ileum biopsy at postoperative endoscopy, about 6 months after surgery. Eligible patients were adults with ileal or ileocolonic Crohn's disease who had an indication for ileocolonic resection. Before DNA extraction, whole ileal mucosal biopsies were kept frozen at -80 degrees C. Genomic DNA was extracted from frozen whole biopsies using a TRizol-based method and was quantified with a NanoDrop 2000 spectrophotometer. A remark on this clone: Its recognized antigen is unknown. Nothing much larger sits one base from this clone, and base qualities are not available.

Around 0.45 micrograms of biopsy DNA per sample were submitted for commercial TCRB immunosequencing. Adaptive Biotechnology amplified CDR3 regions from genomic DNA with a two-step multiplex PCR that controlled for amplification bias. The first PCR used primers for every V and J gene segment; the second PCR added barcodes and Illumina adapters. CDR3 libraries were sequenced on an Illumina instrument. Under the source paper's analysis protocol: Analysis combined the vendor-provided pipelines with custom analysis of raw data in R/Bioconductor under R version 3.3.0. Clonality, which ranges from 0 to 1, was calculated as the inverse of the normalised Shannon entropy across all productive clones. High-frequency clones were defined as the repertoire share of the top 100 clones, retaining only clones passing a 95% confidence test. The Simpson index measured repertoire diversity, and the Morisita-Horn index measured overlap between samples. This is the immuneACCESS table as TCRdb keeps it, with only in-frame sequences that have V and J called. A part of the clones is gone; compared with another copy, unresolved V genes explain less than half, and the rest is unexplained. V, J and clone size are taken as reported in that table, and D and trimming were inferred from the DNA itself. The sample table shows approximately 2,000 clones, and about 88% are seen once. The ten biggest clones cover around 6.3% of the sample.

From the cysteine up to the phenylalanine, the CDR3 has a length of 15 residues. Only the CDR3 portion is preserved as DNA: 45 bases, with reading frame beginning at the first base. Here V drops 4 bases and J drops 7 bases, and the junction holds 12 bases not matched to any gene. Taken from the germline V gene, the CDR1 and CDR2 loops are SGHTA and FQGNSA. In this chain, TRBV7-2 is recombined with TRBJ1-2, with TRBD1 matching 7 junction bases. Sequencing was carried out using ileal tissue. The clonotype comes from an adult with Crohn's disease. The nucleotide sequence is given as TGTGCCAGCAGCTCCCTGCTAACAGGGGTCTCTGGCTACACCTTC. It codes for CASSSLLTGVSGYTF. The reference TRBV7-2 and TRBJ1-2 proteins fill in what lies around the CDR3, so the full variable domain reads GAGVSQSPSNKVTEKGKDVELRCDPISGHTALYWYRQSLGQGLEFLIYFQGNSAPDKSGLPSDRFSAERTGGSVSTLTIQRTQQEDSAVYLCASSSLLTGVSGYTFGSGTRLTVV.